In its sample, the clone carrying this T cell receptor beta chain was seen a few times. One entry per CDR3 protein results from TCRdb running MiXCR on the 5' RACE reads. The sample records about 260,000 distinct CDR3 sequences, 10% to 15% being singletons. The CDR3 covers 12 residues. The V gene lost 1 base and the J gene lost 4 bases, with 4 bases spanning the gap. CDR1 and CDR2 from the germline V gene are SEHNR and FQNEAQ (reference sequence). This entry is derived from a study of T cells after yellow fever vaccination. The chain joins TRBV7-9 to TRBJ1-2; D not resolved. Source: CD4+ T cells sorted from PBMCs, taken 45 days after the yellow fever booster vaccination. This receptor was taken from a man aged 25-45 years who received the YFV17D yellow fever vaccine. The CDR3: CASSLEVYGYTF. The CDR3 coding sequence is TGTGCCAGCAGCTTAGAGGTCTATGGCTACACCTTC. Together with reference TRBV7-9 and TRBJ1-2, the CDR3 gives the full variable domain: DTGVSQNPRHKITKRGQNVTFRCDPISEHNRLYWYRQTLGQGPEFLTYFQNEAQLEKSRLLSDRFSAERPKGSFSTLEIQRTEQGDSAMYLCASSLEVYGYTFGSGTRLTVV.